This TCR beta chain came from a study of regulatory T cells in long-lasting Graves disease. This clonotype was seen ten or more times. Specified time point: newly diagnosed GD, antithyroid drugs for less than 3 months. There was RNA extracted from PBMCs, and the TCR library was made from it. Researchers made TCR beta libraries by using iRepertoire HTBI primers and running Arm-PCR on CDR3 regions. Under the authors' procedure: The samples yielded 55 to 75 TRBV and approximately 15 TRBJ segments. In TCRdb, the multiplex PCR reads were re-called with MiXCR into one record per CDR3 protein. TCRdb, not the original authors, processed these V and J calls. Here the sample spans some 250,000 distinct CDR3 sequences, 15% to 20% being singletons. Trimming took 4 bases from V and 5 from J; bases not matched to a gene: 6. Germline V gene lookup returns CDR1 SGHRS and CDR2 YFSETQ. This CDR3 contains 14 residues.

The sample also formed part of further work on T cells in Graves' hyperthyroidism and ophthalmopathy. Per that study: HTBI primers were employed in a first-round RT-PCR of the TCR CDR3.

The sample consisted of peripheral blood mononuclear cells (PBMCs), taken at new diagnosis, from a patient treated with antithyroid drugs. The TCR originated in a woman aged 25 to 45 with Graves disease. This sequence joins TRBV5-1 and TRBJ2-1; 7 nucleotides align to TRBD1. The CDR3 spells CASSTTTGDNEQFF. The CDR3 nucleotides are TGCGCCAGCAGCACGACTACAGGGGACAATGAGCAGTTCTTC.